A single T cell receptor beta chain is shown here with its context. No antigen is known for it. These data originate in a study of siplizumab effects on memory and regulatory T cells. As for the study in general: Researchers set up mixed lymphocyte reactions in pairs, giving siplizumab at roughly 1 ug/mL or leaving out drug. Whole-study findings and limits: Siplizumab significantly lowered the alloreactive sequences that could be traced to unstimulated CD4+ memory cells.

Generated by immunoSEQ multiplex PCR, the TCRdb table keeps only in-frame clones and is missing some. The sample comprises about 18,000 clones, roughly 51% of which are singletons, and 4% to 6% rests with the top ten. Coculturing was carried out on the mixed lymphocyte reaction cells. It lasted 6 days and was done at 37°C. Sequenced material: CFSE-low (dividing) CD4+ T cells sorted from an allogeneic mixed lymphocyte reaction. The receptor was isolated from a human donor in good health; the cells came from an allogeneic mixed lymphocyte reaction.

In DNA, the CDR3 is TGTGCCAGTAGGCCACCTGGGGACACAGATACGCAGTATTTT. It yields the protein CASRPPGDTDTQYF. The genes are TRBV19 and TRBJ2-3, with D unclear. V dropped 6 bases and J dropped 2 bases, with 12 bases sitting between them. Germline V gene sequence: CDR1 LNHDA, CDR2 SQIVND (reference sequence). The CDR3 contains 14 residues.